Below, 20 T cell receptor beta chains from the same sample are listed, as sequenced in a study of blood T cell repertoires in COVID-19. The data were produced by immunoSEQ multiplex PCR, yet TCRdb's version contains in-frame clones alone and is incomplete. The table shows around 140,000 clones, with 84% occurring only once. The source material was peripheral blood. The receptors shown here come from a man in his sixties with acute or convalescent COVID-19.

The chain couples TRBV2 to TRBJ1-1; TRBD1 agrees at 9 bases. The CDR3 contains 16 residues. Looked up from germline, CDR1 is SNHLY and CDR2 is FYNNEI. Trimming removed 6 bases from V and 0 bases from J; junction bases left unmatched: 8. The CDR3 coding sequence is TGTGCCAGCAGGAAAGGGACAGGGACGATGAACACTGAAGCTTTCTTT. This codes for CASRKGTGTMNTEAFF.

The chain carries TRBV28 and TRBJ1-2; the D gene is possibly TRBD1 (5 bases). There are 15 residues in the CDR3. CDR1 and CDR2 (germline): MDHEN, SYDVKM. V was shortened by 1 base and J by 5 bases, with 14 bases between the two germline ends. DNA for the CDR3: TGTGCCAGCAGTTTATATTCAGGGTTCGATTATGGCTACACCTTC. Protein: CASSLYSGFDYGYTF.

This chain uses TRBV6-5 with TRBJ2-7; D is unresolved. V shed 7 bases and J shed 6 bases, with 13 bases lying between them. Germline values: CDR1 MNHEY, CDR2 SVGAGI. The CDR3 is made up of 12 amino acids. As DNA, the CDR3 is TGTGCCAGCAAAATTGCAGGTACCGAGCAGTACTTC. Protein: CASKIAGTEQYF.

The chain combines TRBV5-1 with TRBJ1-1, with D unresolved. The CDR3 extends over 14 amino acids. The V gene lost 0 bases and the J gene lost 1 base, with 7 bases spanning the gap. Germline V lookup: CDR1 SGHRS, CDR2 YFSETQ. The CDR3 region is CASSLDGGNTEAFF. The DNA of the CDR3 is TGCGCCAGCAGCTTGGATGGAGGGAACACTGAAGCTTTCTTT.

The CDR3 nucleotides read TGTGCCAGCAGCTACCGGGAGTTAGCTAACTATGGCTACACCTTC. Translation gives CASSYRELANYGYTF. The chain combines TRBV5-5 with TRBJ1-2; D gene ambiguous. This CDR3 spans 15 amino acids. Germline CDR1 SGHKS, CDR2 YYEKEE (reference sequence). V dropped 3 bases and J dropped 0 bases, with 12 bases sitting between them.

The chain has TRBV10-2 and TRBJ2-1, with TRBD2 identical over 8 bases. The CDR3 spans 15 residues. V shed 7 bases, J shed 5 bases, and the junction held 10 bases outside the gene matches. Per the germline V gene, CDR1 is WSHSY and CDR2 is SAAADI. This CDR3 reads CASKPAGVYNNEQFF. CDR3 DNA sequence: TGCGCCAGCAAACCAGCGGGAGTCTATAACAATGAGCAGTTCTTC.

The rearrangement joins TRBV5-1 to TRBJ2-7, with 7 bases fitting TRBD1. In germline, CDR1 is SGHRS, CDR2 YFSETQ. CDR3 size: 13 residues. The V segment lost 4 bases and the J segment 3 bases; nucleotides outside the gene matches: 4. For the CDR3, the DNA is TGCGCCAGCAGCCCGACAGGGAGCTACGAGCAGTACTTC. Its translation: CASSPTGSYEQYF.

The chain joins TRBV7-2 to TRBJ2-7, with 9 nucleotides matching TRBD2. V shed 1 base and J 4 bases; nucleotides not matched to a gene: 5. This CDR3 is built from 15 residues. Germline CDR1 and CDR2: SGHTA and FQGNSA. CDR3 protein: CASSLGGGGYYEQYF. In nucleotides, the CDR3 is TGTGCCAGCAGCTTAGGCGGGGGGGGTTATTACGAGCAGTACTTC.

This chain connects TRBV19 to TRBJ1-1; 7 nucleotides agree with TRBD1. Looked up from germline, CDR1 is LNHDA and CDR2 is SQIVND (reference sequence). V lost 2 bases to trimming and J lost 1 base; unmatched junction nucleotides: 10. The CDR3 consists of 17 residues. The CDR3 DNA reads TGTGCCAGTAGTATAAGGAGGGCCAGGGGGGAGAACACTGAAGCTTTCTTT. It yields the protein CASSIRRARGENTEAFF.

This rearrangement joins TRBV5-6 to TRBJ2-1; 10 bases are shared with TRBD2. The CDR3 consists of 16 residues. Trimming cost V 4 bases and J 5 bases; bases outside gene matches: 9. Germline V gene sequence: CDR1 SGHDT, CDR2 YYEEEE. CDR3 in amino acids: CASSDPAAGGDNEQFF. As DNA, the CDR3 is TGTGCCAGCAGCGACCCGGCAGCGGGGGGGGACAATGAGCAGTTCTTC.

This clone came up a few times. V gene TRBV3-1 (or the pseudogene TRBV3-2) combines with J gene TRBJ1-2; a weak D match, TRBD1 (6 bases). Trimming took off 4 bases at V and 8 bases at J, with 14 bases between the two ends. This CDR3 is built from 13 residues. Germline V gene sequence: CDR1 LGHDT, CDR2 YNNKEL (reference sequence). The CDR3 protein is CASSRRDKLGYTF. DNA of the CDR3: TGTGCCAGCAGCCGTCGGGACAAATTAGGCTACACCTTC.

This chain uses TRBV11-2 with TRBJ1-3, with no clear D. The germline V and J ends were trimmed by 0 bases and 1 base, with 7 bases remaining between them. The CDR3 is 15 residues long. CDR1 SGHAT and CDR2 FQNNGV come from the germline V gene. The CDR3, as DNA: TGTGCCAGCAGCTTAGACCCGGTATCTGGAAACACCATATATTTT. Translation: CASSLDPVSGNTIYF.

The rearrangement links TRBV5-4 to TRBJ1-1, with 8 bases identical to TRBD1. The length of the CDR3 is 15 residues. Germline CDR1 and CDR2: SGHNT and YYREEE (reference sequence). J gave up 0 bases and V 4 bases, and 5 bases lay outside the gene matches. In DNA, the CDR3 is TGTGCCAGCAGCCCGGACAGGGCCATGAACACTGAAGCTTTCTTT. Its protein product is CASSPDRAMNTEAFF. Full variable domain (outside the CDR3, taken from reference TRBV5-4 and TRBJ1-1): ETGVTQSPTHLIKTRGQQVTLRCSSQSGHNTVSWYQQALGQGPQFIFQYYREEENGRGNFPPRFSGLQFPNYSSELNVNALELDDSALYLCASSPDRAMNTEAFFGQGTRLTVV.

This chain uses TRBV5-1 with TRBJ1-4; 8 nucleotides align to TRBD1. Trimming removed 4 bases from V and 7 bases from J; junction bases left unmatched: 6. This CDR3 is built from 14 residues. Germline V gene data show CDR1 as SGHRS and CDR2 as YFSETQ. The CDR3, as DNA: TGCGCCAGCAGCGTGGACAGGGTTGGTGAAAAACTGTTTTTT. Translation: CASSVDRVGEKLFF.

The chain links TRBV6-4 to TRBJ2-3; 7 bases are a match to TRBD2. V was pared by 3 bases and J by 6 bases, with 6 bases of the junction left unmatched. The CDR3 sequence is 14 residues long. Per germline, CDR1 MRHNA and CDR2 SNTAGT. The DNA for the CDR3 is TGTGCCAGCAGTGAGACTAGCTGGGGGGATACGCAGTATTTT. It encodes CASSETSWGDTQYF.

The chain recombines TRBV4-2 with TRBJ1-5; the D gene is possibly TRBD1 (6 bases). Germline CDR1 is LGHNA and CDR2 is YNFKEQ. The CDR3 length is 15 residues. Trimming stripped 0 bases from V and 5 bases from J, with 11 bases between. CDR3 sequence (DNA): TGTGCCAGCAGCCAAGACAGGGGAAAGGATCAGCCCCAGCATTTT. It specifies CASSQDRGKDQPQHF.

The chain employs TRBV5-1 and TRBJ2-7; 12 nucleotides line up with TRBD2. Trimming took 4 bases from V and 7 from J; bases not matched to a gene: 9. The CDR3 length is 15 residues. Germline-derived CDR1 and CDR2 are SGHRS and YFSETQ. The CDR3: CASSPSGRADWEQYF. CDR3 coding DNA: TGCGCCAGCAGCCCTAGCGGGAGGGCCGATTGGGAGCAGTACTTC. Supplemented by reference TRBV5-1 and TRBJ2-7, the full variable domain reads KAGVTQTPRYLIKTRGQQVTLSCSPISGHRSVSWYQQTPGQGLQFLFEYFSETQRNKGNFPGRFSGRQFSNSRSEMNVSTLELGDSALYLCASSPSGRADWEQYFGPGTRLTVT.

The chain recombines TRBV11-1 with TRBJ2-1; D unresolved. Deletions cut 5 bases from V and 3 bases from J, with 14 bases between. Germline V gene sequence: CDR1 SGHAT, CDR2 FQDESV (reference sequence). The CDR3 runs 15 residues. This CDR3 is CASSGSAAIYNEQFF. In nucleotides, the CDR3 is TGTGCCAGCAGCGGATCTGCGGCAATCTACAATGAGCAGTTCTTC.

This clone was seen only once. J is TRBJ1-2 and V is TRBV6-5, with 7 bases matching TRBD1. Germline V gives CDR1 MNHEY, CDR2 SVGAGI. With V trimmed by 6 bases and J by 4 bases, 8 bases remained unmatched. This CDR3 has 14 residues. CDR3 sequence reads: CASSYRTGSYGYTF. The CDR3 bases are TGTGCCAGCAGCTACCGGACAGGCAGCTATGGCTACACCTTC.

The gene calls are TRBV7-3 and TRBJ2-1; 8 nucleotides line up with TRBD1. The ends lost 2 bases at V and 12 bases at J; junction bases unmatched: 15. This CDR3 has 16 amino acids. Germline V gene sequence: CDR1 SGHTA, CDR2 FQGTGA. The CDR3 sequence is CASSLEARGQFSRQFF. The DNA for the CDR3 is TGTGCCAGCAGCTTAGAGGCCAGGGGGCAATTCTCACGGCAGTTCTTC.